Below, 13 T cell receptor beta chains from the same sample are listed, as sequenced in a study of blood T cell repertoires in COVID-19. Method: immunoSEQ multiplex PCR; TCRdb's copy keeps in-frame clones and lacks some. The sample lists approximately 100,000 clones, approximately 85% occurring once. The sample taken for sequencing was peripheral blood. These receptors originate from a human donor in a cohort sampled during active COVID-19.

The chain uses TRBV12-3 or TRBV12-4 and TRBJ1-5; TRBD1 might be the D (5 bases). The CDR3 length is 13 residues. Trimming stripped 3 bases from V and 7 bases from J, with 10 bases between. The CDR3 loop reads CASSLRTQQPQHF. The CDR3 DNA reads TGTGCCAGCAGTTTGCGGACACAGCAGCCCCAGCATTTT.

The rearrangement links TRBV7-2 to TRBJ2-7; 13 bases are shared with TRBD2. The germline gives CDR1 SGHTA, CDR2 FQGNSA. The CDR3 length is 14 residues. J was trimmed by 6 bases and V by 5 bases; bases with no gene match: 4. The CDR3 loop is CASSPRTSGGEQYF. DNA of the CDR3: TGTGCCAGCAGCCCGCGGACTAGCGGGGGCGAGCAGTACTTC.

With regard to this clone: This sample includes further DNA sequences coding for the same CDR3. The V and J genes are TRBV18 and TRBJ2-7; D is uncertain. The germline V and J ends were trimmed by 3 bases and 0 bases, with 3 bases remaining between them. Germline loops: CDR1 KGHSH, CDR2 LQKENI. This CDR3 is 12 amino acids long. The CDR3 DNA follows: TGTGCCAGCTCACCGAGCTCCTACGAGCAGTACTTC. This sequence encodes CASSPSSYEQYF.

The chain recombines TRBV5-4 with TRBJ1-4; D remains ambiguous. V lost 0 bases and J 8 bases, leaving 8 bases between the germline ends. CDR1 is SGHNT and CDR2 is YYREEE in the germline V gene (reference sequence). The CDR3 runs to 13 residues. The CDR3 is CASSLGEAEKLFF. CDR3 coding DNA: TGTGCCAGCAGCTTGGGTGAAGCGGAAAAACTGTTTTTT.

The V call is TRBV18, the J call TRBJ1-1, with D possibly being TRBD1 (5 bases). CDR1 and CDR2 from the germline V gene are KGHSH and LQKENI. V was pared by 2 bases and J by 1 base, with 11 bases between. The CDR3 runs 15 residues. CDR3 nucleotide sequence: TGTGCCAGCTCACCATTAGGACACAAGAACACTGAAGCTTTCTTT. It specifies CASSPLGHKNTEAFF. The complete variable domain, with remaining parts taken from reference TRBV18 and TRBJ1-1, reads NAGVMQNPRHLVRRRGQEARLRCSPMKGHSHVYWYRQLPEEGLKFMVYLQKENIIDESGMPKERFSAEFPKEGPSILRIQQVVRGDSAAYFCASSPLGHKNTEAFFGQGTRLTVV.

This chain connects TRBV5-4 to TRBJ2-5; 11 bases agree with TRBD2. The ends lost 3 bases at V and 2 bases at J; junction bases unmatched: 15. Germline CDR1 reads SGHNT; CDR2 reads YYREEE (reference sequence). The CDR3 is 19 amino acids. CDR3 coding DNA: TGTGCCAGCAGCTCTAAGCGTCACCGGGGGACTAGCGGACAAGAGACCCAGTACTTC. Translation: CASSSKRHRGTSGQETQYF.

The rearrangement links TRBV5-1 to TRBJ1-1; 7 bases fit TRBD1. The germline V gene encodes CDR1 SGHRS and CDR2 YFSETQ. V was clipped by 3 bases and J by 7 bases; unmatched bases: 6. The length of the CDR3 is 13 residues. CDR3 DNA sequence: TGCGCCAGCAGCTCCGGGACAGTGGGTGAAGCTTTCTTT. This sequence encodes CASSSGTVGEAFF.

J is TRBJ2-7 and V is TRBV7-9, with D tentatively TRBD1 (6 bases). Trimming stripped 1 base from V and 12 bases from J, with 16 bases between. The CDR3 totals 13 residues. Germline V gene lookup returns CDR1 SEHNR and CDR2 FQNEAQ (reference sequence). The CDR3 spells CASSLEGQGYTYF. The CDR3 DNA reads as TGTGCCAGCAGCTTAGAAGGCCAGGGGTATACGTACTTC.

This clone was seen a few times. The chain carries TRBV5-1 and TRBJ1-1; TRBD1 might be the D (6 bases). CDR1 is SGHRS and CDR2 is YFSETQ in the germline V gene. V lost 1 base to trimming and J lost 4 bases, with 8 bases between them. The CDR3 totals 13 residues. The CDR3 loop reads CASSLQGTTEAFF. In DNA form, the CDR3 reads TGCGCCAGCAGCTTGCAGGGGACCACTGAAGCTTTCTTT.

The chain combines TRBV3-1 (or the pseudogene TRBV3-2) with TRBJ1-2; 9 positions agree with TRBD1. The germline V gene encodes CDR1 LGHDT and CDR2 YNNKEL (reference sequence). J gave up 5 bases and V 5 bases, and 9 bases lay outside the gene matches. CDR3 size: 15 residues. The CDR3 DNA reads TGTGCCAGCAGCTTTCCGGGACAGGGTCATTATGGCTACACCTTC. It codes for CASSFPGQGHYGYTF.

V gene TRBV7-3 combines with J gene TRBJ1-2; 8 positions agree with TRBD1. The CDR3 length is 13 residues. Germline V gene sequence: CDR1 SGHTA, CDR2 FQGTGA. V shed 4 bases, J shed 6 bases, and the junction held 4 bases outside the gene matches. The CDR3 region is CASSSGQGDGYTF. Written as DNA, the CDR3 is TGTGCCAGCAGCTCAGGACAGGGTGATGGCTACACCTTC.

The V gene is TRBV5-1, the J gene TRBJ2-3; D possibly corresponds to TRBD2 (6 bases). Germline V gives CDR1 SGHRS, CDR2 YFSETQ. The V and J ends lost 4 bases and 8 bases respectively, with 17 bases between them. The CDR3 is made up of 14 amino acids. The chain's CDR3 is CASSADALGGTQYF. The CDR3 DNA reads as TGCGCCAGCAGCGCCGACGCACTGGGGGGTACGCAGTATTTT.

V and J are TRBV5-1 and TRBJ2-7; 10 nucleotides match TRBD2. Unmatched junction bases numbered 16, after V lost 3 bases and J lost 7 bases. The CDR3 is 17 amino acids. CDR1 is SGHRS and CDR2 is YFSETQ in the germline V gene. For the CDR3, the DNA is TGCGCCAGCAGCTCTCGCGGAGCGGGAGGGCCGGGGTGGGAGCAGTACTTC. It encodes CASSSRGAGGPGWEQYF.